This TCR beta chain was profiled in a study of shared clonotypes between healthy human individuals. General study points: Several donors held about 4.6% of naive CD4 clonotypes in common. Blood was the sole source, and tissue repertoires probably differ. Among the subsets, naive ones generally showed larger estimated richness than memory ones.

Concerning this clone: What it binds is not known.

The authors loaded around 220 ng DNA, around 30,000 T cell genomes, into sorted-subset replicate PCRs. This table comes from immunoSEQ multiplex PCR, and its TCRdb copy is limited to in-frame clones, with some not included. This table holds approximately 2.3 million clones, about 92% found once. Per germline, CDR1 ENHRY and CDR2 SYGVKD. Trimming cost V 10 bases and J 5 bases; bases outside gene matches: 8. This CDR3 comprises 13 residues. The sample was naive CD4+ T cells from PBMCs. Subset specified: CD45RA+ positively selected. This TCR was recovered from a man aged 18 to 35 in good health. Some clones in this sample may be carry-over from other donors' samples. The chain employs TRBV10-3 and TRBJ1-1, with 9 bases lining up with TRBD1. CDR3 amino acids: CATQQGAGTEAFF. The CDR3 nucleotides are TGTGCCACCCAACAGGGGGCCGGGACTGAAGCTTTCTTT.